This T cell receptor beta chain was sequenced for a study of cytomegalovirus exposure and HLA in healthy donors. The CDR3 contains 16 residues. CDR1 LNHDA and CDR2 SQIVND come from the germline V gene (reference sequence). Trimming removed 1 base from V and 4 bases from J; junction bases left unmatched: 7. The PCR contained 60 Vbeta and 13 Jbeta primers. The repertoire was sequenced with immunoSEQ multiplex PCR; TCRdb's copy has only in-frame clones and lacks some. Seen here are approximately 150,000 clones, roughly 80% observed once, and the top ten hold roughly 4.8%. Input material: PBMCs. This receptor was identified in a man aged 35 to 55 in good health and CMV-seronegative. The rearrangement joins TRBV19 to TRBJ2-3; TRBD2 matches 8 bases. The CDR3 DNA sequence: TGTGCCAGTAGTATAGTTGACGGGGGGGCCTCAGATACGCAGTATTTT. Translating it yields CASSIVDGGASDTQYF.